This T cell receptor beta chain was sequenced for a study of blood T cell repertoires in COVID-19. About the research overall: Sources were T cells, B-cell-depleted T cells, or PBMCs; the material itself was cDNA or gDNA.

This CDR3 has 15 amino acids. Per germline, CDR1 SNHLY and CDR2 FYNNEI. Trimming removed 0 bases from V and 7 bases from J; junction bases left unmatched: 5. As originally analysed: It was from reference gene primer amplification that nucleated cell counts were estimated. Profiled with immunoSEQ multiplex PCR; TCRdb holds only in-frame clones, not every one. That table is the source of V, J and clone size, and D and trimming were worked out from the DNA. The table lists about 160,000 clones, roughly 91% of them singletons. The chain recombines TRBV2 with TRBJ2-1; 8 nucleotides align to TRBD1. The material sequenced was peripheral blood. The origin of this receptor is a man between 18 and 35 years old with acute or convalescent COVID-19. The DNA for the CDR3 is TGTGCCAGCAGTGAAGCACGGACAGGGATGAATGAGCAGTTCTTC. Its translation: CASSEARTGMNEQFF.